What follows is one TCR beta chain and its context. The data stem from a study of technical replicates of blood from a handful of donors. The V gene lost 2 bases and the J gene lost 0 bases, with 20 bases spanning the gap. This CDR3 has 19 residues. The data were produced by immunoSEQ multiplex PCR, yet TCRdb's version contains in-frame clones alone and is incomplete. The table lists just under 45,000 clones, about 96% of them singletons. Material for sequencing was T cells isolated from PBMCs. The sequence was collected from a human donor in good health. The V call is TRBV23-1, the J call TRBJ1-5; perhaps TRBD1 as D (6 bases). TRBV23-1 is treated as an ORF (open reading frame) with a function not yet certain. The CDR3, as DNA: TGCGCCAGCAGTCAACCAACAGGGCCCAGGAATTATAGCAATCAGCCCCAGCATTTT. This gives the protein CASSQPTGPRNYSNQPQHF.